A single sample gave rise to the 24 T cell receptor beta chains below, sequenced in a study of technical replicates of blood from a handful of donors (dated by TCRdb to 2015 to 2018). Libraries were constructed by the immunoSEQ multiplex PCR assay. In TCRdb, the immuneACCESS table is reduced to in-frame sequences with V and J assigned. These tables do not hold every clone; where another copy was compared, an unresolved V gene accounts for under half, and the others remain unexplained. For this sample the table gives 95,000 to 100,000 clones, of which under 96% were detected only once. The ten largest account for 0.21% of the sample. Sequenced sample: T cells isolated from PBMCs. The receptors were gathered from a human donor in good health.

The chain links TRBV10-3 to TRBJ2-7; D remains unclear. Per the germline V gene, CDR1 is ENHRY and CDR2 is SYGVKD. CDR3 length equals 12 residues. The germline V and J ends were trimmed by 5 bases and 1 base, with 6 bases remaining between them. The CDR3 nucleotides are TGTGCCATCAGTAAAGAGTCCTACGAGCAGTACTTC. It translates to CAISKESYEQYF.

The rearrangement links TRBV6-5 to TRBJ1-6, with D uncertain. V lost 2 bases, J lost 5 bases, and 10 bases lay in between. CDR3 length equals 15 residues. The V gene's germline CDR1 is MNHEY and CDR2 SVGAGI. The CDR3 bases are TGTGCCAGCAGTTACCGGGGATCTGATAATTCACCCCTCCACTTT. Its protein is CASSYRGSDNSPLHF.

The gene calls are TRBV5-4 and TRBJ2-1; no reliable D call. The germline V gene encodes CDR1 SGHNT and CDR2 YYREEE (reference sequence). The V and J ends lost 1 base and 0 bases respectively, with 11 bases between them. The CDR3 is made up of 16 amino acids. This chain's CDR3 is CASSLFALSSYNEQFF. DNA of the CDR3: TGTGCCAGCAGCTTGTTTGCACTTAGCTCCTACAATGAGCAGTTCTTC.

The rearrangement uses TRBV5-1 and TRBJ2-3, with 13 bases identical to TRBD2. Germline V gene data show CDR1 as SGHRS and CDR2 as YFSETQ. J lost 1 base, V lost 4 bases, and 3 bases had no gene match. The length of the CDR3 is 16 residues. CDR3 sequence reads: CASSPGLAGGTDTQYF. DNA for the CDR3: TGCGCCAGCAGCCCCGGACTAGCGGGGGGCACAGATACGCAGTATTTT.

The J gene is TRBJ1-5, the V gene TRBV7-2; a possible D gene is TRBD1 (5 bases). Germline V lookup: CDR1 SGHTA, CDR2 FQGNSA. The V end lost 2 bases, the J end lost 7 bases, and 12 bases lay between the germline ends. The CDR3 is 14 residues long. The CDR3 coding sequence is TGTGCCAGCAGCTTAAGACAGCATATCCAGCCCCAGCATTTT. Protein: CASSLRQHIQPQHF.

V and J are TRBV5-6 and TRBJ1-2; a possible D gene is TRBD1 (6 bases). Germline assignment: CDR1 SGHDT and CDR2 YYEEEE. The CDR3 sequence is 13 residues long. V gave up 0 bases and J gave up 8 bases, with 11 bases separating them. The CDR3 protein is CASSLVGAEGYTF. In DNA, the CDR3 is TGTGCCAGCAGCTTGGTGGGGGCGGAAGGCTACACCTTC.

The CDR3: CASSVRGSSYNEQFF. The CDR3 DNA follows: TGTGCCAGCAGCGTCAGGGGGAGCTCCTACAATGAGCAGTTCTTC. The chain carries TRBV9 and TRBJ2-1, with 7 bases matching TRBD1. V lost 2 bases, J lost 0 bases, and 2 bases stayed unmatched. CDR1 is SGDLS, CDR2 YYNGEE, per germline. The CDR3 totals 15 residues.

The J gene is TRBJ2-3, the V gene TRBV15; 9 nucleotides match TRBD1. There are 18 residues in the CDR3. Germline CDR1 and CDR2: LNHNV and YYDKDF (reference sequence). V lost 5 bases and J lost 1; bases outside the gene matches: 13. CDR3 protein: CATSQSLTGTGRTDTQYF. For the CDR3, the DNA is TGTGCCACCAGCCAATCGCTTACCGGGACAGGGCGCACAGATACGCAGTATTTT. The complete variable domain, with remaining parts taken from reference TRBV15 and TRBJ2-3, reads DAMVIQNPRYQVTQFGKPVTLSCSQTLNHNVMYWYQQKSSQAPKLLFHYYDKDFNNEADTPDNFQSRRPNTSFCFLDIRSPGLGDTAMYLCATSQSLTGTGRTDTQYFGPGTRLTVL.

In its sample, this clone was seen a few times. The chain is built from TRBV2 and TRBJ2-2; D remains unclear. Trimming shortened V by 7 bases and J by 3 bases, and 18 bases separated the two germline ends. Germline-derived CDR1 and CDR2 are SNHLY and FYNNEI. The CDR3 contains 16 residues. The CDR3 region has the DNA TGTGCCAGCAACTCCCGAATACGAAGAGACACCGGGGAGCTGTTTTTT. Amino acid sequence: CASNSRIRRDTGELFF.

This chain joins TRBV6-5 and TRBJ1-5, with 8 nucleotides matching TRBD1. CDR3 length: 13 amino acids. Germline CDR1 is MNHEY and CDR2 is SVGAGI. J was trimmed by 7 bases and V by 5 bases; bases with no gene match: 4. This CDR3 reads CASSGQGEQPQHF. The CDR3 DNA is TGTGCCAGCAGTGGACAGGGCGAGCAGCCCCAGCATTTT.

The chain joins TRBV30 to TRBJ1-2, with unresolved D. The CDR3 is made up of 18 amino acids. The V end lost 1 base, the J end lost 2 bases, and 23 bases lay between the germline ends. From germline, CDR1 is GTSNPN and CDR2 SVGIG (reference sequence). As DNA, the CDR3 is TGTGCCTGGAGTGGACTCCCACTCGGGAGTACAGACAACTATGGCTACACCTTC. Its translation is CAWSGLPLGSTDNYGYTF.

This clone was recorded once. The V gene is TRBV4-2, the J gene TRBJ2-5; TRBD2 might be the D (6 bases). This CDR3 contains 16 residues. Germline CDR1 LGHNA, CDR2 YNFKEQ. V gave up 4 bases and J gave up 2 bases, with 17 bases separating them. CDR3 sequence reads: CASSPLSLANQETQYF. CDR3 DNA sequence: TGTGCCAGCAGCCCACTATCTCTAGCGAATCAAGAGACCCAGTACTTC.

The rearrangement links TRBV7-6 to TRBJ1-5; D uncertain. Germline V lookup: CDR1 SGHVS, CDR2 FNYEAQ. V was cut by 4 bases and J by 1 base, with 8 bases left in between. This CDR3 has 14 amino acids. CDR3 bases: TGTGCCAGCAGCTCCGGGTCCAGCAATCAGCCCCAGCATTTT. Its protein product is CASSSGSSNQPQHF.

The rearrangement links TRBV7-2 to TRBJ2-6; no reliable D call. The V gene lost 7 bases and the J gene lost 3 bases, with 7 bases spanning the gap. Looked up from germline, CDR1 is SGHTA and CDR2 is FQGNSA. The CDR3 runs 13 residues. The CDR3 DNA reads TGTGCCAGCAACATTTATGGGGCCAACGTCCTGACTTTC. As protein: CASNIYGANVLTF.

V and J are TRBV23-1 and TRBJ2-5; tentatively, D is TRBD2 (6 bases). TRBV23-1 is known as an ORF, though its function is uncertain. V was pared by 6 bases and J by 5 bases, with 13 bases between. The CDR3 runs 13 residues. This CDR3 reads CASSGGGYETQYF. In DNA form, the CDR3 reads TGCGCCAGCAGCGGGGGTGGGTATGAGACCCAGTACTTC.

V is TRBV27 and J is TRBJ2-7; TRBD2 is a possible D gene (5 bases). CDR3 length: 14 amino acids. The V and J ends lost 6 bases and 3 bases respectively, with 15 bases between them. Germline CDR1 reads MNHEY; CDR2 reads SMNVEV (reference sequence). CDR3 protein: CASSPAVTYYEQYF. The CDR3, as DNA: TGTGCCAGCAGCCCAGCGGTGACATACTACGAGCAGTACTTC.

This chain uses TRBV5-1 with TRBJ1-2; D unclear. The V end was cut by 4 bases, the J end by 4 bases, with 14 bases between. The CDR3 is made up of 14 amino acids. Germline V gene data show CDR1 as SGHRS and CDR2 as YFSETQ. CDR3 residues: CASSREDSFYGYTF. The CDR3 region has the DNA TGCGCCAGCAGCCGAGAGGACTCCTTCTATGGCTACACCTTC.

The CDR3 reads CASSPGGTATSGGGGYTF. In DNA form, the CDR3 reads TGTGCCAGCTCACCTGGTGGGACCGCGACTTCGGGGGGGGGTGGCTACACCTTC. The gene calls are TRBV18 and TRBJ1-2; possibly TRBD1 for D (5 bases). The CDR3 has 18 amino acids. V lost 3 bases to trimming and J lost 7 bases, with 27 bases between them. Germline lookup yields CDR1 KGHSH and CDR2 LQKENI.

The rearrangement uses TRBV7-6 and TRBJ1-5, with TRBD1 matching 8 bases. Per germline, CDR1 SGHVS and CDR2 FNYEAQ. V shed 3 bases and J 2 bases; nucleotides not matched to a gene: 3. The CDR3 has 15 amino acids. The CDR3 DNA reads TGTGCCAGCAGCTTGGCAGGGGGCGGCAATCAGCCCCAGCATTTT. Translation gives CASSLAGGGNQPQHF.

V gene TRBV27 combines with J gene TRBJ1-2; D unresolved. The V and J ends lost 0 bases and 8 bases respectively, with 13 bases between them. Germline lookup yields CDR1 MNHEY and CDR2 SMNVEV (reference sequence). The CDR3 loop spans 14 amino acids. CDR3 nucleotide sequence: TGTGCCAGCAGTTTATCGCGGTCGGTAGGAGGCTACACCTTC. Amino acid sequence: CASSLSRSVGGYTF.

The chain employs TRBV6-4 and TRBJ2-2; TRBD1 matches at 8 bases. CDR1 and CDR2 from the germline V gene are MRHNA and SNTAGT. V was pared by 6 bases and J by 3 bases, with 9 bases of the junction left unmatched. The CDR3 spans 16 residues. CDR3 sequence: CASRVPGQGDTGELFF. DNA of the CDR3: TGTGCCAGCAGGGTGCCTGGACAGGGAGACACCGGGGAGCTGTTTTTT.

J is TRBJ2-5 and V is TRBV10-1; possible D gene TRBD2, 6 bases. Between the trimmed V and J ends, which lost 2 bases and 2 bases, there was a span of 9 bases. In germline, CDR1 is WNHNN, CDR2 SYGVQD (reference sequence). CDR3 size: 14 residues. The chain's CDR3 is CASSEGTVQETQYF. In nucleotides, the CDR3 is TGCGCCAGCAGTGAGGGGACTGTACAAGAGACCCAGTACTTC.

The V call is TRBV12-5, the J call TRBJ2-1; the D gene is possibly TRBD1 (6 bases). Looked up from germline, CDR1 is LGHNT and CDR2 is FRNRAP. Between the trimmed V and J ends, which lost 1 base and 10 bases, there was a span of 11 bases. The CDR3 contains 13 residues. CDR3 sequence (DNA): TGTGCTAGTGGTTTGGACCTGGGGACAGAGCAGTTCTTC. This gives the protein CASGLDLGTEQFF.

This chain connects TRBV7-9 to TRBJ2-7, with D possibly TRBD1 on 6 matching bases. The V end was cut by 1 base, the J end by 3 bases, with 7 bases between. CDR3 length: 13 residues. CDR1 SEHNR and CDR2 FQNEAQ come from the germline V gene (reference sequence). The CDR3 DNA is TGTGCCAGCAGCTTAGAGGGGGACTACGAGCAGTACTTC. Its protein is CASSLEGDYEQYF.